The 11 T cell receptor beta chains below all came from one sample that was sequenced in a study of monozygotic twins with inflammatory bowel disease. TCRdb derives one entry per CDR3 protein from the 5' RACE reads, leaving out DNA. The table gives 350,000 to 550,000 distinct CDR3 sequences; the top ten clones make up about 2.4% of it. Sequences were obtained from blood. The receptors derive from a human donor with ulcerative colitis or Crohn's disease, or a healthy co-twin of an affected twin (not recorded which).

The chain links TRBV5-1 to TRBJ2-1. CDR3 length equals 12 residues. CDR1 and CDR2 (germline): SGHRS, YFSETQ. CDR3 region: CASSVTKDEQFF. Looking up the rest from reference TRBV5-1 and TRBJ2-1 gives the full variable domain: KAGVTQTPRYLIKTRGQQVTLSCSPISGHRSVSWYQQTPGQGLQFLFEYFSETQRNKGNFPGRFSGRQFSNSRSEMNVSTLELGDSALYLCASSVTKDEQFFGPGTRLTVL.

The V call is TRBV7-3, the J call TRBJ2-3; there is no DNA to check the TCRdb D call of TRBD1. CDR3 size: 17 residues. Germline V gene data show CDR1 as SGHTA and CDR2 as FQGTGA. The CDR3 loop reads CASSLTSGAFSTDTQNF. The complete variable domain, with remaining parts taken from reference TRBV7-3 and TRBJ2-3, reads GAGVSQTPSNKVTEKGKYVELRCDPISGHTALYWYRQSLGQGPEFLIYFQGTGAADDSGLPNDRFFAVRPEGSVSTLKIQRTERGDSAVYLCASSLTSGAFSTDTQNFGPGTRLTVL.

The chain couples TRBV6-6 to TRBJ2-1. From germline, CDR1 is MNHNY and CDR2 SVGAGI (reference sequence). There are 12 residues in the CDR3. CDR3 sequence: CASSSRNNEQFF.

This chain links TRBV7-6 with TRBJ1-1. Germline V gene sequence: CDR1 SGHVS, CDR2 FNYEAQ. The CDR3 contains 13 residues. The CDR3 sequence is CASSQDKNTEAFF.

The gene calls are TRBV9 and TRBJ1-2; the D call from TCRdb, TRBD1, cannot be confirmed without DNA. CDR1 and CDR2 from the germline V gene are SGDLS and YYNGEE. The CDR3 runs to 17 residues. CDR3 sequence reads: CASSVAGQGPPHYGYTF.

The J gene is TRBJ1-4, the V gene TRBV5-4. The germline gives CDR1 SGHNT, CDR2 YYREEE (reference sequence). The CDR3 spans 14 residues. CDR3 loop: CASSRRSTNEKLFF.

This CDR3 is CSASRSGIQETQYF. The J gene is TRBJ2-5, the V gene TRBV20-1; TCRdb's D call, TRBD2, is unchecked because there is no DNA. The CDR3 length is 14 residues. The germline V gene has CDR1 DFQATT and CDR2 SNEGSKA (reference sequence).

V gene TRBV5-1 combines with J gene TRBJ2-5. Germline CDR1 is SGHRS and CDR2 is YFSETQ. There are 13 residues in the CDR3. The CDR3 is CASSLEGVETQYF.

V usage is TRBV28 and J usage is TRBJ1-2. Germline V gives CDR1 MDHEN, CDR2 SYDVKM. The CDR3 is 11 amino acids. The CDR3 spells CASSPQFGYTF.

CDR3 residues: CASSELKGASPLHF. V is TRBV25-1 and J is TRBJ1-6; the TCRdb call, TRBD1, lacks DNA for checking. The CDR3 is 14 residues long. Germline V gene sequence: CDR1 MGHDK, CDR2 SYGVNS.

The chain is built from TRBV7-9 and TRBJ2-3; the D call from TCRdb, TRBD2, cannot be confirmed without DNA. Germline CDR1 is SEHNR and CDR2 is FQNEAQ (reference sequence). This CDR3 is 14 amino acids long. The CDR3 protein is CASSRLRGRDTQYF. The full variable domain, with the rest looked up from reference TRBV7-9 and TRBJ2-3, is DTGVSQNPRHKITKRGQNVTFRCDPISEHNRLYWYRQTLGQGPEFLTYFQNEAQLEKSRLLSDRFSAERPKGSFSTLEIQRTEQGDSAMYLCASSRLRGRDTQYFGPGTRLTVL.